This T cell receptor beta chain was sequenced in a study of early T cells in non-severe SARS-CoV-2 infection. Turning to the study itself: Sequencing of bulk RNA from unsorted whole blood was done, without chain pairing.

The germline V and J ends were trimmed by 2 bases and 10 bases, with 10 bases remaining between them. This CDR3 spans 12 amino acids. Individual cDNA molecules each received unique molecular identifiers attached to them. TCRdb reanalysed the 5' RACE reads using MiXCR and keeps one entry per CDR3 protein. The sample includes about 66,000 distinct CDR3 sequences, approximately 9.2% of them seen just once. Findings and caveats of the study: VDJdb-based matching was biased toward anti-spike CD8 responses and missed private and CD4 specificities.

Of note for this clonotype: Its target is not known.

This TCR derives from an adult who was a healthcare worker with PCR-confirmed SARS-CoV-2 infection or an uninfected control (not recorded which). Specimen: whole blood. The genes are TRBV12-3 or TRBV12-4 and TRBJ2-3; D is unresolved. DNA for the CDR3: TGTGCCAGCAGTTTATGGGTCCTCGCGCAGTATTTT. Translation gives CASSLWVLAQYF.